The source of this T cell receptor beta chain is a study of blood T cell repertoires in COVID-19. Germline V gives CDR1 MNHEY, CDR2 SVGAGI. This CDR3 has 13 amino acids. The V gene end was trimmed by 5 bases and the J gene end by 5 bases; junction bases not matched to a gene: 2. Data came from immunoSEQ multiplex PCR; TCRdb stores just in-frame clones and leaves some out. This sample has approximately 290,000 clones, with more than 85% found just once. The rearrangement joins TRBV6-5 to TRBJ2-1, with 8 bases aligning to TRBD2. The sample consisted of peripheral blood. The sequence was collected from a man younger than 40 with acute or convalescent COVID-19. CDR3 nucleotides: TGTGCCAGCAGTACTAGCGGTGACAATGAGCAGTTCTTC. This encodes CASSTSGDNEQFF.